This TCR beta chain was sequenced for a study of blood T cell repertoires in COVID-19. Study overall: The origin of the acute and convalescent COVID-19 samples was the United States, Italy and Spain.

TCRdb's copy holds only in-frame clones and misses some; the assay was immunoSEQ multiplex PCR. The data show a few hundred thousand clones, 85% seen once. The CDR3 has 14 amino acids. The V segment lost 3 bases and the J segment 10 bases; nucleotides outside the gene matches: 12. The germline V gene has CDR1 SGDLS and CDR2 YYNGEE. The clonotype comes from a woman younger than 30 with acute or convalescent COVID-19. Source material: peripheral blood. V is TRBV9 and J is TRBJ1-2; TRBD1 matches 7 bases. CDR3 DNA sequence: TGTGCCAGCAGCGGAGGGACCCTACAGGGGATCTACACCTTC. Translating it yields CASSGGTLQGIYTF.